This is a list of T cell receptor beta chains from one sample in a study of molecular identifiers for immune sequencing clone quantification. TCRdb itself ran the PCR reads through MiXCR, one entry per CDR3 protein. The sample holds tens of thousands of distinct CDR3 sequences, 24% seen once. What was sequenced was naive CD8+ T cells from blood, with Jurkat cell RNA spiked in. These receptors were obtained from a human donor in good health. Some libraries in this study had Jurkat cell RNA spiked in. Each CDR3 is given with its conserved first and last residue. Each record gives: D gene, V gene, J gene, clone size, CDR3 DNA, CDR3 protein. A D gene is named only where the DNA matches it firmly. Expanded clones are given a class, and other clones once, few, many or no size at all.

-,TRBV9,TRBJ2-1,many,TGTGCCAGCAGCGCCCATTCTGGCGAGCAGTTCTTC,CASSAHSGEQFF
-,TRBV24-1,TRBJ2-3,many,TGTGCCACCGAGGGGGTCACAGATACGCAGTATTTT,CATEGVTDTQYF
-,TRBV28,TRBJ2-3,-,TGTGCCAGCAGCCCCGGGGGATTGCGGGGCACAGATACGCAGTATTTT,CASSPGGLRGTDTQYF
-,TRBV6-5,TRBJ1-5,-,TGTGCCAGCAGAGGACCGCACCCACAGCCCCAGCATTTT,CASRGPHPQPQHF
-,TRBV7-2,TRBJ2-1,many,TGTGCCAGCAGCCTCTGGGACCCTTCCTACAATGAGCAGTTCTTC,CASSLWDPSYNEQFF
-,TRBV19,TRBJ2-7,-,TGTGCCGGTAGTTCCTCACCGGCAGCGGAGGACGAGCAGTACTTC,CAGSSSPAAEDEQYF
-,TRBV29-1,TRBJ2-7,many,TGCAGCGTTTTCCTTACCGGGACATCCACCTACGAGCAGTACTTC,CSVFLTGTSTYEQYF
TRBD2,TRBV6-5,TRBJ2-7,-,TGTGCCAGCAGTTACACTTCTAGCGGGAGGAACGAGCAGTACTTC,CASSYTSSGRNEQYF
-,TRBV6-2/TRBV6-3,TRBJ2-7,many,TGTGCCAGCAGTTGGTCCTACGAGCAGTACTTC,CASSWSYEQYF
-,TRBV5-4,TRBJ2-1,-,TGTGCCAGCAGCTTGGGGTTTGGCGCTCCGGGTTGGTCCAATGAGCAGTTCTTC,CASSLGFGAPGWSNEQFF
TRBD2,TRBV10-2,TRBJ2-1,many,TGCGCCAGTACAGTGACTAGCGGTTACAATGAGCAGTTCTTC,CASTVTSGYNEQFF
-,TRBV27,TRBJ1-1,many,TGTGCCAGCAAAACAGGAAACACTGAAGCTTTCTTT,CASKTGNTEAFF
-,TRBV14,TRBJ2-1,few,TGTGCCAGCAGCCAAGGGAAAAGCTTTGAGCAGTTCTTC,CASSQGKSFEQFF
TRBD1,TRBV27,TRBJ2-7,many,TGTGCCAGCAAAGGGACAGGGGGCTACGAGCAGTACTTC,CASKGTGGYEQYF
TRBD2,TRBV4-3,TRBJ2-3,many,TGCGCCAGCAGCCAAGATCAAGTTCTAGCGGGTTGGACAGATACGCAGTATTTT,CASSQDQVLAGWTDTQYF
-,TRBV29-1,TRBJ2-5,-,TGCAGCGTTGATTCAGGGGCCCTCCAAGAGACCCAGTACTTC,CSVDSGALQETQYF
TRBD1,TRBV14,TRBJ1-6,few,TGTGCCAGCAGCCCGGACAGGGTATTTTCACCCCTCCACTTT,CASSPDRVFSPLHF
-,TRBV6-5,TRBJ1-1,many,TGTGCCAGCAGGGAGAAGGGAGCGGTCACTGAAGCTTTCTTT,CASREKGAVTEAFF
-,TRBV12-3/TRBV12-4,TRBJ2-1,many,TGTGCCAGCAAGACCTACAATGAGCAGTTCTTC,CASKTYNEQFF
-,TRBV5-4,TRBJ1-2,many,TGTGCCAGCAGCTTGTCAGGAACCTATGGCTACACCTTC,CASSLSGTYGYTF
TRBD2,TRBV30,TRBJ2-3,-,TGTGCCTGGAGTGGGGCGGGGGGGAGCACAGCTACGCAGTATTTT,CAWSGAGGSTATQYF
-,TRBV2,TRBJ2-7,medium-sized,TGTGCCTGCAGGACGGTGCCCTACGAGCAGTACTTC,CACRTVPYEQYF
-,TRBV27,TRBJ2-5,-,TGCGCCAGCAGTCTCGCGGGGACGAGGTGGGGAGAGACCCAGTACTTC,CASSLAGTRWGETQYF
TRBD1,TRBV10-2,TRBJ1-3,-,TGCGCCAGCAGTGAGGGGACAGCCTTCTCTGGAAACACCATATATTTT,CASSEGTAFSGNTIYF
-,TRBV18,TRBJ2-5,many,TGTGCCAGCTCACCATCCGCGAGACAAGAGACCCAGTACTTC,CASSPSARQETQYF
TRBD1,TRBV27,TRBJ2-5,many,TGTGCCAGCAAAACTCACAGGGGCGAAGAGACCCAGTACTTC,CASKTHRGEETQYF
-,TRBV7-9,TRBJ2-7,-,TGTACCAGCAGAGAAGCAGGGAACGAGCAGTACTTT,CTSREAGNEQYF
-,TRBV19,TRBJ1-1,once,TGTGCCAGTAGTATCGGCGGCACTGAAGCTTCCTTT,CASSIGGTEASF
-,TRBV12-3/TRBV12-4,TRBJ2-3,many,TGTGCCAGCAGTTTGGAGGAGGGCAGACGAATTTATACGCAGTATTTT,CASSLEEGRRIYTQYF
-,TRBV5-1,TRBJ2-7,few,TGCGCCAGCAGCTTGGTCGGGGGACACCAGTACGAGCAGTACTTC,CASSLVGGHQYEQYF
-,TRBV29-1,TRBJ1-2,once,TGCAGCGTTGAGGCCGGCTTTGGCTACACCTTC,CSVEAGFGYTF
-,TRBV12-3/TRBV12-4,TRBJ2-2,-,TGTGCCAGCAGAGCGGAGAGGAACACCGGGGAGCTGTTTTTT,CASRAERNTGELFF
TRBD1,TRBV19,TRBJ1-5,many,TGTGCCAGTAGTAGGACAGGGGGCCTACAGCCCCAGCATTTT,CASSRTGGLQPQHF
TRBD1,TRBV30,TRBJ1-5,few,TGTGCCTGGACCAACGGACAGGGCTATCAGCCCCAGCATTTT,CAWTNGQGYQPQHF
TRBD1,TRBV4-3,TRBJ2-7,many,TGCGCCAGCAGAGGACAGGGCGACGAGCAGTACTTC,CASRGQGDEQYF
TRBD2,TRBV7-9,TRBJ2-7,-,TGTGCCAGCAGCTTAGATGCGGGAGGGTATTACGAGCAGTACTTC,CASSLDAGGYYEQYF
-,TRBV10-3,TRBJ1-5,many,TGTGCCATCAGTGAGTCCCTTACAGGTAGCAATCAGCCCCAGCATTTT,CAISESLTGSNQPQHF
-,TRBV6-5,TRBJ1-1,many,TGTGCCAGCAGTTACGGGCAGGGCTCCACTGAAGCTTTCTTT,CASSYGQGSTEAFF
-,TRBV7-9,TRBJ2-3,many,TGTGCCAGCAGCTTAGTTCTGGCTAGCACAGATACGCAGTATTTT,CASSLVLASTDTQYF
TRBD2,TRBV20-1,TRBJ2-3,-,TGCAGTGCTGAAACTAGCGGGAGAGCCCCGGACACGCAGTATTTT,CSAETSGRAPDTQYF
TRBD1,TRBV28,TRBJ1-1,many,TGTGCCAGCAGGTATACAGGGGGCTCTCGGGACACTGAAGCTTTCTTT,CASRYTGGSRDTEAFF